The following is a T cell receptor (beta chain) sequence with its context. Its cognate antigen is unknown. This sample also contains other DNA sequences that code for the same CDR3. The data stem from a study of cytomegalovirus exposure and HLA in healthy donors. Study-level background: A data release that came early held 80 million to 95 million unique TCRs from HLA-typed donors. Findings and limits, study-wide: For cytomegalovirus status, the classifier reportedly gave diagnoses with high specificity and sensitivity.

Both 60 Vbeta primers and 13 Jbeta primers went into the PCR. The table came from immunoSEQ multiplex PCR; TCRdb's copy has only in-frame clones and leaves some out. The sample yields fewer than 250,000 clones, 70% to 80% seen once. The CDR3 extends over 15 amino acids. The germline V gene has CDR1 SEHNR and CDR2 FQNEAQ (reference sequence). Trimming removed 2 bases at V and 7 bases at J, with 12 bases between. This chain uses TRBV7-9 with TRBJ1-6; the D is unclear. This clonotype was sampled from a woman in her twenties or thirties in good health and CMV-seropositive. Sequencing input: PBMCs. CDR3: CASSLKVPLNSPLHF. The CDR3 DNA sequence: TGTGCCAGCAGCTTAAAAGTACCACTCAATTCACCCCTCCACTTT.